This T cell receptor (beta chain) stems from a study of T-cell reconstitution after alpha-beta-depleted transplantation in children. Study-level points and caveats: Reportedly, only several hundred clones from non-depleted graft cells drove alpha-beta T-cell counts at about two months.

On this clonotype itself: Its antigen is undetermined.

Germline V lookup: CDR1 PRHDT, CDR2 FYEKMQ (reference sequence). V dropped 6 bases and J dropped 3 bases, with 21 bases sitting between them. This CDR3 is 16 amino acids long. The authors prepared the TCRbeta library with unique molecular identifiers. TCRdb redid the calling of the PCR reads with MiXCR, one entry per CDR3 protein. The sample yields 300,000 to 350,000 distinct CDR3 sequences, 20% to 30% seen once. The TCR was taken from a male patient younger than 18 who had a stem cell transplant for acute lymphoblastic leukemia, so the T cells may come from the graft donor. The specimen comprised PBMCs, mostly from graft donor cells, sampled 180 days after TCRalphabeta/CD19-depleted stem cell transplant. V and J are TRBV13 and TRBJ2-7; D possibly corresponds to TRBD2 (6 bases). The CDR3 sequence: CASSSVTRDGSYEQYF. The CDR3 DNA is TGTGCCAGCAGTTCAGTAACCCGGGACGGGAGCTACGAGCAGTACTTC.